This T cell receptor (beta chain) came from a study of OX40 agonist ivuxolimab in advanced cancers. Across the study: Checkpoint inhibitors had been given previously to 35% to 50% of patients.

Overall study results and limits: Clonal expansion was seen in CD4+ and CD8+ blood T cells by week 6 at 0.1 to 3.0 mg/kg.

The table came from immunoSEQ multiplex PCR; TCRdb's copy has only in-frame clones and leaves some out. The sample yields 30,000 to 35,000 clones, about 80% seen once. With 5 bases clipped from V and 1 base from J, the junction kept 5 bases outside the gene matches. Germline CDR1 SGHAT, CDR2 FQNNGV. The CDR3 is 15 amino acids. Exclusion of a patient followed from autoimmune disease history or systemic immunosuppression. Of note for this clone: The antigen is unknown.

This receptor was obtained from an adult with an advanced solid tumor such as melanoma, head and neck, liver or kidney cancer. The chain is built from TRBV11-2 and TRBJ2-3, with 8 bases identical to TRBD1. This material consisted of CD4+ or CD8+ T cells sorted from blood, taken in a trial of the OX40 agonist ivuxolimab. CDR3 region: CASSRTGSGTDTQYF. DNA of the CDR3: TGTGCCAGCAGCAGGACAGGGTCGGGCACAGATACGCAGTATTTT.